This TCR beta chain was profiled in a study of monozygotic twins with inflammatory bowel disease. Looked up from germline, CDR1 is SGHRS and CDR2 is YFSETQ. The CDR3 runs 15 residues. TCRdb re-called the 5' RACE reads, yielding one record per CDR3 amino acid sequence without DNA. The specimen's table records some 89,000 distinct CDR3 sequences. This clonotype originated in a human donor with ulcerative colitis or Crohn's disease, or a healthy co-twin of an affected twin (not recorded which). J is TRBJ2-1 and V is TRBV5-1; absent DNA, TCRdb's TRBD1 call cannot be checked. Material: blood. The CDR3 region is CASFDRAGFGNEQFF.